This TCR beta chain was captured by sequencing in a study of OX40 agonist ivuxolimab in advanced cancers. Across the whole study: Patients got intravenous ivuxolimab at 0.01 to 10 mg/kg every 2 weeks.

The CDR3 has 15 amino acids. V lost 1 base, J lost 4 bases, and 6 bases stayed unmatched. The germline V gene has CDR1 LGHNA and CDR2 YSLEER. Some clones are missing from TCRdb's copy, which holds only in-frame ones; the method was immunoSEQ multiplex PCR. The sample lists tens of thousands of clones, about 86% occurring once. This TCR came from an adult with an advanced solid tumor such as melanoma, head and neck, liver or kidney cancer. The genes are TRBV4-3 and TRBJ2-7; TRBD2 matches 8 bases. The sequenced sample was CD4+ or CD8+ T cells sorted from blood, obtained in a trial of the OX40 agonist ivuxolimab. The CDR3 reads CASSQGAGADYEQYF. The CDR3 DNA follows: TGCGCCAGCAGCCAAGGAGCGGGGGCCGATTACGAGCAGTACTTC.